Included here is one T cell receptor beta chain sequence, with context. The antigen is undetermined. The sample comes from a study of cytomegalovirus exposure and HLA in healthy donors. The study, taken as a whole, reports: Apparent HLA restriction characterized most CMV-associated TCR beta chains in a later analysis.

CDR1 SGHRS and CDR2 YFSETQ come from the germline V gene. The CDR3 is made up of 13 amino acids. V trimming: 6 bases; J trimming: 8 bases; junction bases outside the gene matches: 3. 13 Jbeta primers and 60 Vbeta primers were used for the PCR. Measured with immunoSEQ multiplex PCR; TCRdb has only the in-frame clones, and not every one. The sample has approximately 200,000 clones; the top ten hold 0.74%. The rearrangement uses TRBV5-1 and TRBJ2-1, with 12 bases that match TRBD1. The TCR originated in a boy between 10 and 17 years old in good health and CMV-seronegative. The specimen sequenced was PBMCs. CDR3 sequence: CASMGQGADEQFF. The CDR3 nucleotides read TGCGCCAGCATGGGACAGGGGGCCGATGAGCAGTTCTTC.